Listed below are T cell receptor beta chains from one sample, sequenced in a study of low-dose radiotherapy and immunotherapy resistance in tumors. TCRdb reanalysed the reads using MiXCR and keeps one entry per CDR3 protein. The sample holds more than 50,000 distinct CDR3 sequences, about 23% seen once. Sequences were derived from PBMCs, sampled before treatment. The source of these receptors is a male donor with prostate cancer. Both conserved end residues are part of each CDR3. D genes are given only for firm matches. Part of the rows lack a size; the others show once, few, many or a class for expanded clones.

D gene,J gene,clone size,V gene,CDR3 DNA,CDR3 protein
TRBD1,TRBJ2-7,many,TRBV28,TGTGCCAGCAGTTTCAGGGGGCGACTCTACGAGCAGTACTTC,CASSFRGRLYEQYF
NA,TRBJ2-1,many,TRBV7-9,TGTGCCAGCAGCCCCGGGACACCCTCTGATTCGAATGAGCAGTTCTTC,CASSPGTPSDSNEQFF
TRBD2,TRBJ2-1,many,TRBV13,TGTGCCAGCAGCTTACGACTAGCGGGAATCGATGAGCAGTTCTTC,CASSLRLAGIDEQFF
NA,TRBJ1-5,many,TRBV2,TGTGCCAGTAACAGGGATAGAAATCAGCCCCAGCATTTT,CASNRDRNQPQHF
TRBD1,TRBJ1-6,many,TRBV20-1,TGCAGTGCTAGACCCCCAGGACAGGATAATTCACCCCTCCACTTT,CSARPPGQDNSPLHF
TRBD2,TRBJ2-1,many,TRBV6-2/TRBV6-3,TGTGCCAGCAGAGATAGCGGGAGATTTGGGGAGCAGTTCTTC,CASRDSGRFGEQFF
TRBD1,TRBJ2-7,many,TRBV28,TGTGCCAGCGTAAAGTTCGGGACAGGGGGCGAGCAGTACTTC,CASVKFGTGGEQYF
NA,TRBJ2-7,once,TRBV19,TGTGCCAGTAGTATAACGGGGCCCTCCCCCTACGAGCAGTACTTC,CASSITGPSPYEQYF
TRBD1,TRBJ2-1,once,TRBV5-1,TGCGCCAGCAGCTCAGAACAGGGGGAGCAAGGTGAGCAGTTCTTC,CASSSEQGEQGEQFF
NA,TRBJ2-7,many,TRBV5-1,TGCGCCAGCAGCTTGGACGGATCACTGATCTACGAGCAGTACTTC,CASSLDGSLIYEQYF
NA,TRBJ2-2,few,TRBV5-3,TGTGCCAGCAGGGACCCAGCACAGGGACCCGGGGAGCTGTTTTTT,CASRDPAQGPGELFF
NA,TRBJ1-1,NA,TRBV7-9,TGTGCCAGCAGCCCCCAAGTAAACACTGAAGCTTTCTTT,CASSPQVNTEAFF
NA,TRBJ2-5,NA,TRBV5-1,TGCGCCAGCAGCACACAGGGCGCGGGGACCCAGTACTTC,CASSTQGAGTQYF
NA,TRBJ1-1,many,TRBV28,TGTGCCAGCAGTCCCGGGGCCCGAGGAACTGAAGCTTTCTTT,CASSPGARGTEAFF
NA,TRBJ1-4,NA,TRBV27,TGTGCCAGCAGCCCGTGGGTGACGGATGAAAAACTGTTTTTT,CASSPWVTDEKLFF
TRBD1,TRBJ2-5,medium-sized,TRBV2,TGTGCCAGCTTCCCCTACGAGAACAGGGGAAGGTCCCAGTACTTC,CASFPYENRGRSQYF
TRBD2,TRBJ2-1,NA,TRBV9,TGTGCCAGCAGCGCCGGCCTCGGGAGGGTCGTGGTTTCCTACAATGAGCAGTTCTTC,CASSAGLGRVVVSYNEQFF